These T cell receptor beta chains were read from a single sample in a study of blood T cell repertoires in COVID-19. Using immunoSEQ multiplex PCR, the repertoire was profiled, and TCRdb retains in-frame clones only, with some absent. The profile shows 130,000 to 150,000 clones, 87% of them singletons. What was sequenced was peripheral blood. These TCRs come from a woman between 45 and 65 years old with acute or convalescent COVID-19. The CDR3 runs from the conserved cysteine through the conserved F or W. The D gene is left open where the match is weak. Not every row has a clone size; where given, it reads once, few, many or a size class.

v_call	j_call	clone_size	cdr3_length	d_call	cdr3_aa	cdr3_nt
TRBV18	TRBJ2-3	-	14	-	CASSQLGATDTQYF	TGTGCCAGCTCACAGTTGGGGGCCACAGATACGCAGTATTTT
TRBV5-4	TRBJ2-3	once	17	TRBD2	CASSSSLAGGPWDTQYF	TGTGCCAGCAGCTCCTCGTTAGCGGGAGGGCCCTGGGATACGCAGTATTTT
TRBV7-2	TRBJ1-5	-	16	-	CASSLNPTGMEQPQHF	TGTGCCAGCAGCTTAAACCCAACAGGGATGGAGCAGCCCCAGCATTTT
TRBV5-8	TRBJ2-1	-	15	TRBD1	CASSFDRGFYNEQFF	TGTGCCAGCAGCTTTGACAGGGGATTCTACAATGAGCAGTTCTTC
TRBV2	TRBJ2-1	-	16	-	CASSGLVGSSYNEQFF	TGTGCCAGCAGTGGACTAGTAGGGAGCTCCTACAATGAGCAGTTCTTC
TRBV29-1	TRBJ2-7	-	9	-	CSVDNEQYF	TGCAGCGTTGACAACGAGCAGTACTTC
TRBV10-2	TRBJ2-7	-	12	TRBD1	CSSTGTNYEQYF	TGCTCTTCGACAGGGACAAACTACGAGCAGTACTTC
TRBV5-1	TRBJ1-2	-	15	TRBD1	CASSLNQQGGYGYTF	TGCGCCAGCAGCTTGAACCAGCAGGGGGGCTATGGCTACACCTTC
TRBV6-5	TRBJ1-4	-	16	-	CASSYSSAPVNEKLFF	TGTGCCAGCAGTTACTCGAGCGCCCCCGTTAATGAAAAACTGTTTTTT
TRBV19	TRBJ1-1	once	15	TRBD1	CASSKGQVSSTEAFF	TGTGCCAGTAGTAAGGGACAGGTGAGTTCCACTGAAGCTTTCTTT
TRBV19	TRBJ2-3	once	16	TRBD2	CASSVGLAGGTDTQYF	TGTGCCAGTAGTGTGGGACTAGCGGGAGGGACAGATACGCAGTATTTT
TRBV5-6	TRBJ2-3	-	14	-	CASSLSGLADTQYF	TGTGCCAGCAGCCTTAGCGGATTAGCAGATACGCAGTATTTT
TRBV5-1	TRBJ1-4	-	15	-	CASSLVGGLNEKLFF	TGCGCCAGCAGCTTGGTGGGCGGACTTAATGAAAAACTGTTTTTT
TRBV29-1	TRBJ1-4	-	14	-	CSVLAGEGHEKLFF	TGCAGCGTTCTTGCAGGGGAAGGCCATGAAAAACTGTTTTTT
TRBV11-2	TRBJ1-5	-	15	-	CASSLGQFSNQPQHF	TGTGCCAGCAGTTTAGGACAGTTTAGCAATCAGCCCCAGCATTTT
TRBV29-1	TRBJ1-2	-	14	TRBD1	CSVEEGTGSYGYTF	TGCAGCGTTGAAGAGGGGACAGGGAGCTATGGCTACACCTTC
TRBV7-8	TRBJ1-1	-	15	-	CASSPWTGMNTEAFF	TGTGCCAGCAGCCCTTGGACTGGAATGAACACTGAAGCTTTCTTT
TRBV30	TRBJ2-4	-	15	-	CAWSVASAAKNIQYF	TGTGCCTGGAGTGTCGCTAGCGCAGCCAAAAACATTCAGTACTTC
TRBV4-1	TRBJ1-4	-	15	TRBD1	CASSTPGQTNEKLFF	TGCGCCAGCAGCACTCCGGGACAGACTAATGAAAAACTGTTTTTT
TRBV19	TRBJ2-7	once	14	TRBD1	CASSISTGQGEQYF	TGTGCCAGTAGTATATCCACCGGACAGGGAGAGCAGTACTTC
TRBV19	TRBJ1-1	-	14	-	CASSILFKNTEAFF	TGTGCCAGTAGTATACTATTTAAGAACACTGAAGCTTTCTTT
TRBV29-1	TRBJ1-1	-	13	-	CSVEGQMNTEAFF	TGCAGCGTTGAAGGCCAGATGAACACTGAAGCTTTCTTT
TRBV30	TRBJ1-2	few	16	TRBD1	CAWTAGTGPANYGYTF	TGTGCCTGGACCGCAGGGACAGGACCAGCTAACTATGGCTACACCTTC
TRBV7-9	TRBJ2-3	-	14	TRBD2	CASLVREGTDTQYF	TGTGCCAGCCTCGTACGGGAGGGTACAGATACGCAGTATTTT
TRBV7-2	TRBJ1-3	-	15	-	CASSLDSVTGNTIYF	TGTGCCAGCAGCTTAGACAGTGTGACTGGAAACACCATATATTTT
TRBV2	TRBJ2-2	-	13	-	CARNVENTGELFF	TGTGCCAGAAATGTAGAGAACACCGGGGAGCTGTTTTTT
TRBV13	TRBJ2-7	-	15	-	CASSSGTAGSYEQYF	TGTGCCAGCAGCTCCGGGACAGCCGGGAGCTACGAGCAGTACTTC
TRBV29-1	TRBJ2-7	once	13	-	CSVEGQSSYEQYF	TGCAGCGTTGAAGGACAGTCCTCCTACGAGCAGTACTTC
TRBV4-2	TRBJ2-7	-	15	-	CASSQGRDIVYEQYF	TGTGCCAGCAGCCAAGGTAGGGACATTGTTTACGAGCAGTACTTC
TRBV10-2	TRBJ2-7	-	14	TRBD2	CASSGSGTSYEQYF	TGCGCCAGCAGTGGAAGCGGGACCTCCTACGAGCAGTACTTC
TRBV29-1	TRBJ1-1	-	13	-	CSVAKGQNTEAFF	TGCAGCGTTGCTAAGGGGCAGAACACTGAAGCTTTCTTT
TRBV15	TRBJ2-2	-	12	-	CATYGGTGELFF	TGTGCCACCTACGGAGGCACCGGGGAGCTGTTTTTT
TRBV24-1	TRBJ2-7	-	14	-	CATSDTDRSYEQYF	TGTGCCACCAGTGATACGGACAGATCCTACGAGCAGTACTTC
TRBV11-3	TRBJ2-5	few	15	TRBD2	CASSVAGLAGETQYF	TGTGCCAGCAGCGTTGCGGGACTAGCGGGTGAGACCCAGTACTTC
TRBV19	TRBJ2-1	once	15	-	CASSFRLNRDNEQFF	TGTGCCAGTAGTTTCCGACTGAATAGAGACAATGAGCAGTTCTTC
TRBV7-8	TRBJ2-7	many	14	TRBD1	CASSLQGQAYEQYF	TGTGCCAGCAGCTTACAGGGACAGGCCTACGAGCAGTACTTC
TRBV11-1	TRBJ1-1	-	14	-	CASSPDTVNTEAFF	TGTGCCAGCAGCCCTGACACCGTGAACACTGAAGCTTTCTTT
TRBV10-2	TRBJ1-5	few	14	-	CASSERSGNQPQHF	TGCGCCAGCAGTGAAAGGAGTGGCAATCAGCCCCAGCATTTT
TRBV6-4	TRBJ2-2	-	14	-	CASKREANTGELFF	TGTGCCAGCAAACGGGAAGCGAACACCGGGGAGCTGTTTTTT
TRBV3-1/TRBV3-2	TRBJ1-5	-	14	TRBD1	CASSQGQGAQPQHF	TGTGCCAGCAGCCAGGGACAGGGGGCTCAACCCCAGCATTTT
TRBV24-1	TRBJ2-1	-	14	TRBD2	CATRGGRENNEQFF	TGTGCCACCAGGGGGGGGAGGGAGAACAATGAGCAGTTCTTC
TRBV7-9	TRBJ2-1	few	15	TRBD2	CASSLDLAGGRTTFF	TGTGCCAGCAGCCTGGACTTGGCTGGCGGGAGAACGACTTTCTTC
TRBV10-1	TRBJ2-2	-	14	TRBD2	CATRLAGIGGELFF	TGCGCCACCCGACTAGCGGGAATTGGCGGGGAGCTGTTTTTT
TRBV21-1	TRBJ1-6	once	13	-	CASTGVNNSPLHF	TGTGCCAGCACAGGTGTTAATAATTCACCCCTCCACTTT
TRBV5-4	TRBJ1-2	-	15	-	CASSLHAGRQEGYTF	TGTGCCAGCAGCTTACACGCAGGGAGGCAGGAAGGCTACACCTTC
TRBV6-5	TRBJ2-7	few	15	TRBD2	CASSRTSGDSYEQYF	TGTGCCAGCAGTAGGACTAGCGGGGACTCCTACGAGCAGTACTTC
TRBV24-1	TRBJ2-1	-	21	TRBD2	CATSDAGTSGRVVSSYNEQFF	TGTGCCACCAGTGATGCCGGGACTAGCGGGAGGGTCGTGAGCTCCTACAATGAGCAGTTCTTC
TRBV10-1	TRBJ1-4	-	15	TRBD1	CASSDPTGANEKLFF	TGCGCCAGCAGTGACCCGACAGGGGCTAATGAAAAACTGTTTTTT
TRBV7-3	TRBJ2-1	-	16	TRBD2	CASSLTLAGAHNEQFF	TGTGCCAGCAGCTTAACACTAGCGGGAGCGCACAATGAGCAGTTCTTC
TRBV18	TRBJ2-7	-	19	TRBD1	CASSPSPRTGRGVPYEQYF	TGTGCCAGCTCACCATCTCCCCGGACAGGGAGAGGTGTGCCTTACGAGCAGTACTTC
TRBV7-3	TRBJ1-2	few	15	TRBD1	CASSLGGQGNYGYTF	TGTGCCAGCAGCTTAGGTGGACAGGGGAACTATGGCTACACCTTC
TRBV9	TRBJ2-2	once	17	TRBD1	CASSVGSGTGGSGELFF	TGTGCCAGCAGCGTAGGATCCGGGACAGGGGGCTCCGGGGAGCTGTTTTTT
TRBV24-1	TRBJ2-7	-	14	-	CATSTLGRAYEQYF	TGTGCCACCAGTACCCTCGGGAGAGCCTACGAGCAGTACTTC
TRBV11-3	TRBJ2-7	once	15	-	CASSLLRGGAYEQYF	TGTGCCAGCAGCTTATTAAGGGGGGGAGCCTACGAGCAGTACTTC
TRBV28	TRBJ1-2	few	12	-	CAISGANYGYTF	TGTGCCATCTCAGGGGCTAACTATGGCTACACCTTC